This T cell receptor (beta chain) was retrieved from a study of OX40 agonist ivuxolimab in advanced cancers. About the study: People who had prior anti-PD-1, anti-PD-L1 or anti-CTLA-4 therapy could take part, and roughly 44% had some. Study-wide results and caveats: CD8+ T cells were the subset that, on average, had more expanded clones than CD4+.

Assay used: immunoSEQ multiplex PCR; TCRdb lists only in-frame clones, some missing. The sample lists about 86,000 clones, around 85% occurring once. Germline lookup yields CDR1 SEHNR and CDR2 FQNEAQ (reference sequence). The junction had 11 bases not matched to a gene; V was cut back by 5 bases and J by 4 bases. CDR3 size: 16 residues. Details on this clone: The target antigen is unknown.

The sampling schedule covered blood at baseline, cycle 4 day 1, and cycle 7 day 1. The V gene is TRBV7-9, the J gene TRBJ1-5; 7 nucleotides line up with TRBD1. Source: CD4+ or CD8+ T cells sorted from blood, taken in a trial of the OX40 agonist ivuxolimab. The source is an adult with an advanced solid tumor such as melanoma, head and neck, liver or kidney cancer. For the CDR3, the DNA is TGTGCCAGCAGCCACAACGAAGGGGGCAGGAATCAGCCCCAGCATTTT. It translates to CASSHNEGGRNQPQHF.